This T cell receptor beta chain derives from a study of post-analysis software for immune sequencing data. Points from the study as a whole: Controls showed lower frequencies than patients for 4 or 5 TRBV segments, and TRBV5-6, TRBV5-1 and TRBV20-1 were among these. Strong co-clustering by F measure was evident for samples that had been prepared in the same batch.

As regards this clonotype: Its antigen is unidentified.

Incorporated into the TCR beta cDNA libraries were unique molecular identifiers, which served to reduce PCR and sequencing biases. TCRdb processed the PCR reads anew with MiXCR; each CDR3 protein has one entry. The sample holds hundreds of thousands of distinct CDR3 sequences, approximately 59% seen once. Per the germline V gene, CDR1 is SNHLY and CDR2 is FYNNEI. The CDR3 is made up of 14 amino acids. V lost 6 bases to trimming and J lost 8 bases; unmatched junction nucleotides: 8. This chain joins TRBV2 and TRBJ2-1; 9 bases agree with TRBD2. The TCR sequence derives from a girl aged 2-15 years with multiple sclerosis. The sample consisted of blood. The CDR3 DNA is TGTGCCAGCAGAAGGGCGGGAGGGGTGGATGAGCAGTTCTTC. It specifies CASRRAGGVDEQFF.